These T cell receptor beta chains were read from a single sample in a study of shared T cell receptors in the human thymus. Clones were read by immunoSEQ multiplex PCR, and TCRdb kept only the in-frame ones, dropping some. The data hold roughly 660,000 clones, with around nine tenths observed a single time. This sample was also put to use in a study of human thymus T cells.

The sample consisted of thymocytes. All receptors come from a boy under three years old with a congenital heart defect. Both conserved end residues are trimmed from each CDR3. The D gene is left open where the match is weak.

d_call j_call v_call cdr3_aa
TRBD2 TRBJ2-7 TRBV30 AWSSSGGSYEQY
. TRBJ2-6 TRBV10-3 AISESRRAGANVLT
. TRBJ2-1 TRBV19 ASSFPAGGPHEQF
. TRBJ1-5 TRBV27 ASSPGQTYSNQPQH
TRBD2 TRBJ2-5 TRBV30 AWRGLAGRGEAQY
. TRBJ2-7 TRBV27 ASSLSSLAPYEQY
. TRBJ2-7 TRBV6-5 ASSSDLMGASEQY
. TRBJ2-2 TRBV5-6 ASSLITQTGTGELF
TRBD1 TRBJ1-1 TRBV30 AWSGTGRQGALMNTEAF
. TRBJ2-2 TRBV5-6 ASERRRMGTGELF
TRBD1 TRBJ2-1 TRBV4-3 ASSVHPGTGKGNEQF
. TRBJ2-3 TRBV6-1 ASSGSGETVDTQY
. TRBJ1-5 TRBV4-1 ASSRTASNQPQH
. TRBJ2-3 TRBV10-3 AIMGTHTQY
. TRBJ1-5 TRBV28 ASSFRNNQPQH
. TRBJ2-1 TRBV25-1 ASRTALTSSYNEQF
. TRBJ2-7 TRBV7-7 ASSFGTLAYEQY
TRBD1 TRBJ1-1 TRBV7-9 ASSSGTAEAF
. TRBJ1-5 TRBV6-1 ASSEHGAGVSNQPQH
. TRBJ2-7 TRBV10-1 ASSDTGYRQQY
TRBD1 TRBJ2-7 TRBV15 ATSLRPRDREKYEQY
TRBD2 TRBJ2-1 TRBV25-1 ATVAGPRLGEQF
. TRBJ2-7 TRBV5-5 ASSLASGSGAYEQY
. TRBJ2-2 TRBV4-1 ASSQKGGHLNTGELF
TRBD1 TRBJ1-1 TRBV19 ASSIPDRDGTEAF
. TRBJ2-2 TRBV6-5 ASSYLRPANTGELF
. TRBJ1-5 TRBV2 ASNGQSNQPQH
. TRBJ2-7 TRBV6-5 ASRTDSIFSEQY
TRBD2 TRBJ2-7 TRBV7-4 ASSLGLAGVCEQY
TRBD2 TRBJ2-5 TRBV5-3 ARSVPPLAGVETQY
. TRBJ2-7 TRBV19 ASSISQGGIYEQY
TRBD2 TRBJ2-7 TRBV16 ASSQSLAGSYEQY
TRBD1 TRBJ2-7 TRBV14 ASSQTGGAGEQY
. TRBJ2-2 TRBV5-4 ASSLWRQGGKKNTGELF
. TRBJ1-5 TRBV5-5 ASSPQGISNQPQH
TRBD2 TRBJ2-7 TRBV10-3 AIRSTSGASYEQY
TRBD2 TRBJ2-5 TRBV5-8 ASSLATSGRGRETQY
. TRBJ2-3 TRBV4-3 ASSQETRERNDTDTQY
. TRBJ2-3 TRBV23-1 ASSRAQGRTNTDTQY
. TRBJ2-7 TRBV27 ASSSTRVPFYEQY
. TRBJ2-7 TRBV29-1 SVQGFDEQY
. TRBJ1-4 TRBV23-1 ASSQSRGGSLNEKLF
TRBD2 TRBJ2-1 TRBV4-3 ASSQRLAGPPPSHNEQF
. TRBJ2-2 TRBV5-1 ASSLGLLNTGELF
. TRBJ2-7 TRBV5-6 ASSLAGNSYEQY